The 13 T cell receptor beta chains in this list originate from one sample, sequenced in a study of T cell responses to AZD1222 COVID-19 vaccine. The repertoire was sequenced with immunoSEQ multiplex PCR; TCRdb's copy has only in-frame clones and lacks some. The sample holds tens of thousands of clones; more than 70% are singletons and the top ten take 10%. Sequencing was performed on peripheral blood, taken 28 days after the second dose of the MenACWY control vaccine. These receptors originate from an adult who received the MenACWY meningococcal vaccine as a control.

V gene TRBV7-2 combines with J gene TRBJ1-6; maybe TRBD1 (5 bases). V was trimmed by 1 base and J by 8 bases, leaving 12 bases between them. Looked up from germline, CDR1 is SGHTA and CDR2 is FQGNSA. This CDR3 has 15 residues. CDR3 loop: CASSLGGEGYSPLHF. The CDR3 DNA is TGTGCCAGCAGCTTAGGAGGAGAGGGGTATTCACCCCTCCACTTT. The full variable domain, in which reference TRBV7-2 and TRBJ1-6 provide the parts outside the CDR3, is GAGVSQSPSNKVTEKGKDVELRCDPISGHTALYWYRQSLGQGLEFLIYFQGNSAPDKSGLPSDRFSAERTGGSVSTLTIQRTQQEDSAVYLCASSLGGEGYSPLHFGNGTRLTVT.

The chain has TRBV6-6 and TRBJ2-7; 7 bases are shared with TRBD2. The CDR3 extends over 16 amino acids. Germline assignment: CDR1 MNHNY and CDR2 SVGAGI (reference sequence). V gave up 6 bases and J gave up 0 bases; unmatched junction bases: 11. The chain's CDR3 is CASSSGGAGSSYEQYF. Here the CDR3 DNA reads TGTGCCAGCAGCTCCGGGGGAGCGGGGAGCTCCTACGAGCAGTACTTC.

This sequence joins TRBV15 and TRBJ1-2; D is ambiguous. The V and J ends lost 3 bases and 4 bases respectively, with 15 bases between them. In germline, CDR1 is LNHNV, CDR2 YYDKDF (reference sequence). CDR3 length: 15 residues. The CDR3 spells CATSRPSGEGYGYTF. CDR3 nucleotide sequence: TGTGCCACCAGCAGGCCCTCGGGTGAGGGCTATGGCTACACCTTC.

The chain carries TRBV7-2 and TRBJ1-3; D may be TRBD1 (5 bases). Deletions cut 5 bases from V and 6 bases from J, with 20 bases between. Germline CDR1 SGHTA, CDR2 FQGNSA. CDR3 length equals 16 residues. The CDR3: CASSITGTMIPNTIYF. The CDR3, as DNA: TGTGCCAGCAGCATAACCGGGACTATGATACCAAACACCATATATTTT.

The V gene is TRBV19, the J gene TRBJ1-1; D is possibly TRBD1 (5 bases). Trimming removed 4 bases from V and 1 base from J, with 10 bases in between. This CDR3 spans 14 amino acids. CDR1 is LNHDA and CDR2 is SQIVND in the germline V gene (reference sequence). CDR3 bases: TGTGCCAGTAGTACCCGACAGAGGAACACTGAAGCTTTCTTT. It specifies CASSTRQRNTEAFF.

In its sample, this clone was seen once. The V call is TRBV29-1, the J call TRBJ2-5; TRBD2 agrees at 7 bases. Germline V gene data show CDR1 as SQVTM and CDR2 as ANQGSEA. This CDR3 spans 14 amino acids. V lost 3 bases to trimming and J lost 5 bases; unmatched junction nucleotides: 9. The chain's CDR3 is CSVDEAGFEETQYF. CDR3 nucleotide sequence: TGCAGCGTTGACGAAGCGGGGTTTGAGGAGACCCAGTACTTC. The full variable domain, rest sourced from reference TRBV29-1 and TRBJ2-5, is SAVISQKPSRDICQRGTSLTIQCQVDSQVTMMFWYRQQPGQSLTLIATANQGSEATYESGFVIDKFPISRPNLTFSTLTVSNMSPEDSSIYLCSVDEAGFEETQYFGPGTRLLVL.

V and J are TRBV5-5 and TRBJ1-3; D perhaps matches TRBD1 (6 bases). Deletions cut 3 bases from V and 2 bases from J, with 12 bases between. Germline-derived CDR1 and CDR2 are SGHKS and YYEKEE (reference sequence). There are 15 residues in the CDR3. The CDR3 coding sequence is TGTGCCAGCAGCTCTAGGGGGGGAACTGGAAACACCATATATTTT. This gives the protein CASSSRGGTGNTIYF. Drawing the rest from reference TRBV5-5 and TRBJ1-3, the complete variable domain is DAGVTQSPTHLIKTRGQQVTLRCSPISGHKSVSWYQQVLGQGPQFIFQYYEKEERGRGNFPDRFSARQFPNYSSELNVNALLLGDSALYLCASSSRGGTGNTIYFGEGSWLTVV.

This chain connects TRBV6-5 to TRBJ1-2; 7 nucleotides agree with TRBD1. Germline CDR1 reads MNHEY; CDR2 reads SVGAGI. There are 16 residues in the CDR3. J lost 1 base, V lost 4 bases, and 9 bases had no gene match. DNA of the CDR3: TGTGCCAGCAGTTTAAGCGGGACAGACCTTAACTATGGCTACACCTTC. Its translation is CASSLSGTDLNYGYTF.

This clone was recorded only once. This chain connects TRBV5-8 to TRBJ2-1; no clear D gene. The CDR3 spans 13 residues. Deletions cut 4 bases from V and 7 bases from J, with 12 bases between. CDR1 is SGHTS and CDR2 is YDEGEE in the germline V gene. CDR3: CASSLLTMNEQFF. The CDR3 DNA sequence: TGTGCCAGCAGCCTCCTTACGATGAATGAGCAGTTCTTC. The whole variable domain, filled in from reference TRBV5-8 and TRBJ2-1, reads EAGVTQSPTHLIKTRGQQATLRCSPISGHTSVYWYQQALGLGLQFLLWYDEGEERNRGNFPPRFSGRQFPNYSSELNVNALELEDSALYLCASSLLTMNEQFFGPGTRLTVL.

The chain combines TRBV19 with TRBJ2-7, with D perhaps matching TRBD1 or TRBD2 (5 bases each). V was trimmed by 5 bases and J by 1 base, leaving 12 bases between them. The CDR3 spans 14 residues. CDR1 is LNHDA and CDR2 is SQIVND in the germline V gene (reference sequence). CDR3 residues: CASSPGRSSYEQYF. The CDR3 nucleotides read TGTGCCAGTAGTCCGGGACGGTCATCCTACGAGCAGTACTTC.

The CDR3 region has the DNA TGTGCCAGCAGCTCAAACCCCCTCTATGGCTACACCTTC. Its protein product is CASSSNPLYGYTF. The chain is built from TRBV4-2 and TRBJ1-2; the D is unclear. The germline V and J ends were trimmed by 5 bases and 4 bases, with 11 bases remaining between them. Germline CDR1 is LGHNA and CDR2 is YNFKEQ. The CDR3 consists of 13 residues.

The genes are TRBV6-2 or TRBV6-3 and TRBJ2-5; 11 bases match TRBD2. The V gene's germline CDR1 is MNHEY and CDR2 SVGEGT. The length of the CDR3 is 15 residues. Trimming removed 4 bases from V and 4 bases from J; junction bases left unmatched: 5. The CDR3 sequence: CASSFALAGVETQYF. CDR3 DNA: TGTGCCAGCAGTTTCGCACTAGCGGGGGTAGAGACCCAGTACTTC.

This sequence joins TRBV7-2 and TRBJ2-5; D perhaps matches TRBD2 (5 bases). This CDR3 is 14 amino acids long. The germline gives CDR1 SGHTA, CDR2 FQGNSA. Trimming cost V 1 base and J 4 bases, with 10 bases left between them. The CDR3 DNA follows: TGTGCCAGCAGCTTAGGAGGGTTTTCAGAGACCCAGTACTTC. Translation: CASSLGGFSETQYF.